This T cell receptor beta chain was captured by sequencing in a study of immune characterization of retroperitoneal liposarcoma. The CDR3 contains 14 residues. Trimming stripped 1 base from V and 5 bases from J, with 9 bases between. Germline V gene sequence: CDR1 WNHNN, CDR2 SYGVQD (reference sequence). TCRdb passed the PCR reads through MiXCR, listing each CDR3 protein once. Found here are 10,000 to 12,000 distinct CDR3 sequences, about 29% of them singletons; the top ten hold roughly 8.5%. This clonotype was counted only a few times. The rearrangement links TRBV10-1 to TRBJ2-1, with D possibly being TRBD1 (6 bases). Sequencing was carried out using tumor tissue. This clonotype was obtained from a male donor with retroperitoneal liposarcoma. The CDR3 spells CASSEYRANNEQFF. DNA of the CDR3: TGCGCCAGCAGTGAGTACAGGGCCAACAATGAGCAGTTCTTC.